This is a list of T cell receptor beta chains from one sample in a study of PD-1 blockade in classical Hodgkin lymphoma. Measured with immunoSEQ multiplex PCR; TCRdb has only the in-frame clones, and not every one. The profile shows tens of thousands of clones, more than 80% of them singletons. The input for sequencing was peripheral blood mononuclear cells (PBMCs), taken at baseline. The receptors originated from a human donor with classical Hodgkin lymphoma. Each CDR3 is given with its conserved first and last residue. The order of the fields is D gene, V gene, J gene, clone size, CDR3 length, CDR3 DNA, CDR3 protein. D genes are given only for firm matches. Clone size is shown for a subset of rows, as once, few, many or a class of expanded clone.

-	TRBV6-5	TRBJ1-3	-	14	TGTGCCAGCAGTCTGGGGGCAGGGGGAAACACCATATATTTT	CASSLGAGGNTIYF
-	TRBV2	TRBJ1-6	-	15	TGTGCCAGCAGTGAATCGAGGGTAAATAATTCACCCCTCCACTTT	CASSESRVNNSPLHF
-	TRBV7-9	TRBJ1-4	-	14	TGTGCCAGCAGCTTAGTTACTGCGAATGAAAAACTGTTTTTT	CASSLVTANEKLFF
-	TRBV19	TRBJ1-3	-	13	TGTGCCAGCTCACCCCTGGCTGGAAACACCATATATTTT	CASSPLAGNTIYF
-	TRBV30	TRBJ1-3	-	14	TGTGCCTGGAGTGTAGCTTGGGCTGGAAACACCATATATTTT	CAWSVAWAGNTIYF
TRBD2	TRBV5-4	TRBJ2-7	-	16	TGTGCCAGCAGCCCTTCGACTAGCGGGACTATCTACGAGCAGTACTTC	CASSPSTSGTIYEQYF
TRBD1	TRBV10-3	TRBJ2-7	-	13	TGTGCCATCGAAGGGACAGGGGGCTACGAGCAGTACTTC	CAIEGTGGYEQYF
TRBD1	TRBV29-1	TRBJ1-2	-	13	TGCAGCGTAGTGTGGACAGGTCCCCATGGCTACACCTTC	CSVVWTGPHGYTF
TRBD2	TRBV6-1	TRBJ2-3	-	19	TGTGCCAGCAGTGAAGCGCGTACTAGCGGGGGCTCTAGCACAGATACGCAGTATTTT	CASSEARTSGGSSTDTQYF
-	TRBV15	TRBJ1-5	once	13	TGTGCCACCAGTAGGAGTAGCAATCAGCCCCAGCATTTT	CATSRSSNQPQHF
-	TRBV6-1	TRBJ1-1	-	12	TGTGCCAGCACAAACAGAAACACTGAAGCTTTCTTT	CASTNRNTEAFF
-	TRBV5-1	TRBJ1-4	-	15	TGCGCCAGCAGCCAAGACGGACGGACGGAGGCAAAACTGTTTTTT	CASSQDGRTEAKLFF
-	TRBV25-1	TRBJ2-7	once	12	TGTGCCAGCAGTGTAGGTCCAGGAAACCAGTACTTC	CASSVGPGNQYF
-	TRBV7-8	TRBJ2-7	-	11	TGTGCCAGCAGCCTCCTAAGCGAGCAGTACTTC	CASSLLSEQYF
-	TRBV7-8	TRBJ1-3	-	14	TGTGCCAGCAGACCACGTCTGGCTGGAAACACCATATATTTT	CASRPRLAGNTIYF
TRBD1	TRBV27	TRBJ2-3	-	15	TGTGCCAGCAGTTTATCGACAGGGCTCACAGATACGCAGTATTTT	CASSLSTGLTDTQYF
TRBD2	TRBV2	TRBJ2-5	-	14	TGTGCCTCGCCGGGAGGCGAGTACCAAGAGACCCAGTACTTC	CASPGGEYQETQYF
-	TRBV29-1	TRBJ1-2	-	12	TGCAGCGTTGAATGGCAAGGGGGTGGCTACACCTTC	CSVEWQGGGYTF
-	TRBV27	TRBJ1-1	-	16	TGTGCCAGCAGTTTTATAGAACCTGGAGGTGCTACTGAAGCTTTCTTT	CASSFIEPGGATEAFF
-	TRBV5-4	TRBJ1-1	once	15	TGTGCCAGCAGCTCGTCTACGTTACAGGGCCCTGAAGCTTTCTTT	CASSSSTLQGPEAFF